This T cell receptor beta chain was identified during a study of blood T cell repertoires in COVID-19. In the study overall: From T cells, B-cell-depleted T cells, or PBMCs came the material, which was cDNA or gDNA.

Produced via immunoSEQ multiplex PCR; TCRdb's table is partial and in-frame only. In the table there are about 270,000 clones, more than 80% of which are singletons. V dropped 3 bases and J dropped 13 bases, with 15 bases sitting between them. The CDR3 loop spans 12 amino acids. Germline values: CDR1 MGHDK, CDR2 SYGVNS. Participants came from fewer than 25 US areas, aged about 18 to 100 years. Cohorts were determined from participant-reported clinical history. The TCR sequence derives from a woman younger than 45 with acute COVID-19. The sequenced sample was PBMCs or T cells enriched from blood (not recorded which). V and J are TRBV25-1 and TRBJ1-2; no clear D. The CDR3: CASSDLDGEGTF. Here the CDR3 DNA reads TGTGCCAGCAGTGATTTGGATGGTGAGGGCACCTTC.